The 16 T cell receptor beta chains reported below all come from one sample, sequenced in a study of ipilimumab plus nivolumab after autologous stem cell transplantation (dated by TCRdb to the early 2020s). Libraries were constructed by the immunoSEQ multiplex PCR assay. TCRdb re-hosts the immuneACCESS table, in-frame sequences only. Its copies lack some clones; in the studies checked, an unresolved V gene accounts for under half of them, and the cause for the rest is not known. The sample has 15,000 to 20,000 clones on record, 81% of them singletons. 15% to 20% of the sample rests with the top ten. The material sequenced was PBMCs, taken in a trial of ipilimumab plus nivolumab as post-transplant consolidation. The receptor source for this set is a male donor with diffuse large B-cell lymphoma.

The chain links TRBV19 to TRBJ2-5, with 8 bases identical to TRBD1. The ends lost 7 bases at V and 5 bases at J; junction bases unmatched: 9. Looked up from germline, CDR1 is LNHDA and CDR2 is SQIVND (reference sequence). The CDR3 extends over 14 amino acids. The chain's CDR3 is CASTPTGAYETQYF. In DNA form, the CDR3 reads TGTGCCAGTACCCCGACAGGGGCCTATGAGACCCAGTACTTC.

The chain links TRBV30 to TRBJ1-2; 9 bases match TRBD1. Trimming took 8 bases from V and 4 from J; bases not matched to a gene: 5. This CDR3 region has 12 residues. Germline V gene sequence: CDR1 GTSNPN, CDR2 SVGIG (reference sequence). The CDR3: CADKTGGYGYTF. The CDR3 DNA is TGTGCCGACAAGACAGGGGGCTATGGCTACACCTTC. Variable domain in full (rest from reference TRBV30 and TRBJ1-2): SQTIHQWPATLVQPVGSPLSLECTVEGTSNPNLYWYRQAAGRGLQLLFYSVGIGQISSEVPQNLSASRPQDRQFILSSKKLLLSDSGFYLCADKTGGYGYTFGSGTRLTVV.

As concerns this clone: A junction end diverges from the germline sequence, so it may reflect a read error. This sequence joins TRBV11-2 and TRBJ2-5; no clear D gene. Germline V gives CDR1 SGHAT, CDR2 FQNNGV. The CDR3 has 12 residues. The CDR3 spells CASSLWLRSANF. CDR3 in DNA: TGTGCCAGCAGCTTATGGTTGCGATCGGCTAACTTC.

The V gene is TRBV5-5, the J gene TRBJ2-7; D possibly corresponds to TRBD2 (6 bases). V was trimmed by 0 bases and J by 4 bases, leaving 23 bases between them. The CDR3 has 18 amino acids. Germline assignment: CDR1 SGHKS and CDR2 YYEKEE (reference sequence). The CDR3 nucleotides read TGTGCCAGCAGCTTGGGGTTCTTGCGGGATAACAAGTATTACGAGCAGTACTTC. It is translated as CASSLGFLRDNKYYEQYF. Combining the CDR3 with reference TRBV5-5 and TRBJ2-7 gives the whole variable domain DAGVTQSPTHLIKTRGQQVTLRCSPISGHKSVSWYQQVLGQGPQFIFQYYEKEERGRGNFPDRFSARQFPNYSSELNVNALLLGDSALYLCASSLGFLRDNKYYEQYFGPGTRLTVT.

V usage is TRBV2 and J usage is TRBJ2-5; D gene ambiguous. The CDR3 runs 13 residues. Germline V lookup: CDR1 SNHLY, CDR2 FYNNEI. V was trimmed by 2 bases and J by 5 bases, leaving 9 bases between them. The CDR3 coding sequence is TGTGCCAGCAGTGAAATGACCCCGGAGACCCAGTACTTC. This gives the protein CASSEMTPETQYF.

The chain uses TRBV5-5 and TRBJ2-7, with TRBD2 matching 8 bases. The CDR3 is 15 residues long. The germline V gene encodes CDR1 SGHKS and CDR2 YYEKEE (reference sequence). Trimming cost V 5 bases and J 3 bases; bases outside gene matches: 10. CDR3 sequence reads: CASSPGLAGHYEQYF. CDR3 nucleotides: TGTGCCAGCAGTCCGGGCCTAGCGGGCCACTACGAGCAGTACTTC.

The chain uses TRBV11-3 and TRBJ2-1; unclear D gene. Trimming took 5 bases from V and 6 from J, leaving 14 bases between them. Germline V gene data show CDR1 as SGHNT and CDR2 as YENEEA. The CDR3 sequence is 14 residues long. CDR3 protein: CASSAHRTFNEQFF. CDR3 DNA: TGTGCCAGCAGCGCCCATCGTACCTTCAATGAGCAGTTCTTC.

The J gene is TRBJ2-2, the V gene TRBV30; D is unclear. Germline-derived CDR1 and CDR2 are GTSNPN and SVGIG (reference sequence). Trimming took 0 bases from V and 6 from J, leaving 5 bases between them. This CDR3 is built from 12 residues. The CDR3 DNA reads as TGTGCCTGGAGTGTGGGGTCCGGGGAGCTGTTTTTT. Translation gives CAWSVGSGELFF.

The chain employs TRBV5-6 and TRBJ2-3, with TRBD1 identical over 8 bases. V dropped 3 bases and J dropped 7; count of bases not matched to a gene: 7. The CDR3 is 14 residues long. CDR1 SGHDT and CDR2 YYEEEE come from the germline V gene. CDR3 coding DNA: TGTGCCAGCAGCTCCGGGACAGGAGTATATACGCAGTATTTT. Translation gives CASSSGTGVYTQYF.

The chain employs TRBV28 and TRBJ2-1; 7 bases map to TRBD1. The germline V gene encodes CDR1 MDHEN and CDR2 SYDVKM. J was trimmed by 8 bases and V by 6 bases; bases with no gene match: 7. This CDR3 has 13 residues. CDR3 amino acids: CASRLEGTDEQFF. Here the CDR3 DNA reads TGTGCCAGCAGGCTAGAGGGGACAGATGAGCAGTTCTTC.

The chain joins TRBV11-2 to TRBJ2-1, with 10 bases fitting TRBD2. The CDR3 consists of 14 residues. In germline, CDR1 is SGHAT, CDR2 FQNNGV. V gave up 4 bases and J gave up 6 bases; unmatched junction bases: 3. The DNA of the CDR3 is TGTGCCAGCAGCTGGACTAGCGGTCTCAATGAGCAGTTCTTC. This codes for CASSWTSGLNEQFF.

This clone was seen just once. V usage is TRBV7-9 and J usage is TRBJ2-7; D remains ambiguous. Germline-derived CDR1 and CDR2 are SEHNR and FQNEAQ (reference sequence). V was trimmed by 5 bases and J by 6 bases, leaving 17 bases between them. This CDR3 contains 14 residues. CDR3 sequence reads: CASSEKGTDTEQYF. For the CDR3, the DNA is TGTGCCAGCAGCGAAAAGGGCACTGACACCGAGCAGTACTTC.

This chain links TRBV28 with TRBJ1-4; unclear D gene. V lost 4 bases and J 1 base, leaving 7 bases between the germline ends. Germline CDR1 and CDR2: MDHEN and SYDVKM. The CDR3 contains 14 residues. CDR3 region: CASSSGGTNEKLFF. The CDR3 DNA follows: TGTGCCAGCAGTTCAGGAGGAACTAATGAAAAACTGTTTTTT.

The V call is TRBV18, the J call TRBJ2-7; D not resolved. The CDR3 spans 16 residues. Germline V gives CDR1 KGHSH, CDR2 LQKENI. Trimming pared 2 bases from V and 7 bases from J, leaving 21 bases between. CDR3 DNA: TGTGCCAGCTCACCAAACACAAATTATCTTGGTGAGGAGCAGTACTTC. This gives the protein CASSPNTNYLGEEQYF.

This chain connects TRBV4-1 to TRBJ1-3; D call uncertain. Looked up from germline, CDR1 is MGHRA and CDR2 is YSYEKL. The CDR3 is 15 amino acids. Trimming stripped 0 bases from V and 3 bases from J, with 9 bases between. DNA of the CDR3: TGCGCCAGCAGCCAAGATTATAGGGTTGGAAACACCATATATTTT. Its protein is CASSQDYRVGNTIYF.

This chain uses TRBV5-1 with TRBJ2-3; 11 bases agree with TRBD2. CDR1 and CDR2 (germline): SGHRS, YFSETQ. This CDR3 contains 16 residues. The ends lost 0 bases at V and 6 bases at J; junction bases unmatched: 6. The CDR3 here is CASSLDSGGARDTQYF. CDR3 DNA sequence: TGCGCCAGCAGCTTGGATAGCGGGGGGGCGAGGGATACGCAGTATTTT.